What follows are 7 T cell receptor beta chains derived from one specimen sequenced in a study of human T cells and chemical hapten exposure. The time point is: patch test 1, 2 weeks after DPC sensitization. The sample's treatment: therapeutic diphenylcyclopropenone sensitization with weekly scalp DPC. TCRdb reanalysed the RACE reads using MiXCR and keeps one entry per CDR3 protein. The table has approximately 340,000 distinct CDR3 sequences, around 7% seen once. Here the sequenced sample was whole blood, taken in connection with sensitization to the hapten diphenylcyclopropenone (DPC). Every receptor here comes from a woman under 30 with alopecia areata. Some clones in this sample may be carry-over from other donors' samples.

This clonotype came up a few times. The rearrangement joins TRBV20-1 to TRBJ1-1; a weak D match, TRBD1 (5 bases). CDR3 size: 13 residues. V lost 6 bases, J lost 6 bases, and 17 bases lay in between. Looked up from germline, CDR1 is DFQATT and CDR2 is SNEGSKA (reference sequence). The CDR3 DNA reads as TGCAGTGCCGGGACGCAAATTTTCGCTGAAGCTTTCTTT. This codes for CSAGTQIFAEAFF.

This clonotype occurred many times. The chain uses TRBV24-1 and TRBJ2-3; 9 bases align to TRBD2. The CDR3 covers 14 residues. The trim removed 3 bases at V and 4 bases at J, leaving 1 base unmatched. In germline, CDR1 is KGHDR, CDR2 SFDVKD. For the CDR3, the DNA is TGTGCCACCAGTGATGCGGGAGGGGCAGATACGCAGTATTTT. Translation gives CATSDAGGADTQYF.

This clonotype was seen repeatedly, ten times or more. This chain links TRBV20-1 with TRBJ2-3; 8 nucleotides line up with TRBD2. The junction had 7 bases not matched to a gene; V was cut back by 3 bases and J by 5 bases. This CDR3 is 14 amino acids long. Looked up from germline, CDR1 is DFQATT and CDR2 is SNEGSKA (reference sequence). CDR3 in amino acids: CSARFPGLEDTQYF. Here the CDR3 DNA reads TGCAGTGCTAGGTTCCCGGGACTAGAAGATACGCAGTATTTT.

This clonotype was counted between two and nine times. The rearrangement uses TRBV14 and TRBJ2-1; unclear D gene. V dropped 0 bases and J dropped 7 bases, with 19 bases sitting between them. Germline CDR1 SGHDN, CDR2 FVKESK. There are 17 residues in the CDR3. This CDR3 is CASSQDRVGPAKNEQFF. In nucleotides, the CDR3 is TGTGCCAGCAGCCAAGATCGAGTAGGACCAGCTAAGAATGAGCAGTTCTTC.

This clonotype was recorded a few times. The CDR3 DNA reads TGTGCCATCAGTGAGTCCGGCAGGGATGGGGATGGCTACACCTTC. Amino acid sequence: CAISESGRDGDGYTF. The rearrangement uses TRBV10-3 and TRBJ1-2; D perhaps matches TRBD1 (5 bases). The CDR3 is made up of 15 amino acids. The germline V gene encodes CDR1 ENHRY and CDR2 SYGVKD. The V end was cut by 0 bases, the J end by 6 bases, with 14 bases between.

This clonotype has just a few counts. The chain employs TRBV10-3 and TRBJ2-7; D not certain. V dropped 3 bases and J dropped 1 base, with 1 base sitting between them. Germline CDR1 reads ENHRY; CDR2 reads SYGVKD. The CDR3 spans 11 residues. CDR3 bases: TGTGCCATCAGTGATTCCTACGAGCAGTACTTC. Residues: CAISDSYEQYF.

The chain combines TRBV27 with TRBJ2-3; 9 nucleotides line up with TRBD2. The V segment lost 2 bases and the J segment 3 bases; nucleotides outside the gene matches: 9. The CDR3 loop spans 17 amino acids. Germline CDR1 and CDR2: MNHEY and SMNVEV (reference sequence). The chain's CDR3 is CASSLRLLAGLTDTQYF. The DNA of the CDR3 is TGTGCCAGCAGTTTAAGGTTGCTAGCGGGGTTAACAGATACGCAGTATTTT.